This entry is about one T cell receptor (beta chain). Sequencing was performed with immunoSEQ multiplex PCR; in TCRdb, only in-frame clones are kept and a portion is missing. Among roughly 1,600,000 clones listed, approximately 98.5% were seen once. This specimen comes from a study of shared clonotypes between healthy human individuals. The overall study: In total, the donors were a couple of women and three men aged 18 to 49. Every donor yielded three CD4 naive, three CD4 memory, two CD8 naive and one CD8 memory plate.

V lost 3 bases to trimming and J lost 6 bases, with 15 bases between them. This CDR3 comprises 15 residues. Germline CDR1 ENHRY, CDR2 SYGVKD. This TCR came from a man aged 25 to 40 in good health. Sequenced input: naive CD4+ T cells sorted from blood. Indicated subset: CD45RA+ positively selected. The chain recombines TRBV10-3 with TRBJ1-5; no definite D call. Here the CDR3 DNA reads TGTGCCATCAGTGATGCACCGAGCACGGGTCAGCCCCAGCATTTT. This gives the protein CAISDAPSTGQPQHF.